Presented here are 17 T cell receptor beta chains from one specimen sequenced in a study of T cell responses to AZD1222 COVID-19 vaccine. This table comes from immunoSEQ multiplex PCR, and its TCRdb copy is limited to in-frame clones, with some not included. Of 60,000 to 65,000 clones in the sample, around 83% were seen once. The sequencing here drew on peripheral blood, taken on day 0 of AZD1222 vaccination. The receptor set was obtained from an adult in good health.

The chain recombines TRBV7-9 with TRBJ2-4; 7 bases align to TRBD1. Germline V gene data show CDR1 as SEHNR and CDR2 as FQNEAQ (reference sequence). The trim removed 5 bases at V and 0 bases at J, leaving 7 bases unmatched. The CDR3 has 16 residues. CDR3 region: CASSPDRVGAKNIQYF. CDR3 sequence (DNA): TGTGCCAGCAGCCCAGACAGGGTGGGAGCCAAAAACATTCAGTACTTC.

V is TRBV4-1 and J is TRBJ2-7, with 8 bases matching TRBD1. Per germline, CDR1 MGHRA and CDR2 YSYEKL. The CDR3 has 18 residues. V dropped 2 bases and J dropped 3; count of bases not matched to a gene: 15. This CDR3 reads CASSQFDRGVVRRYEQYF. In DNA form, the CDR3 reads TGCGCCAGCAGCCAATTTGACAGGGGAGTGGTTCGACGCTACGAGCAGTACTTC.

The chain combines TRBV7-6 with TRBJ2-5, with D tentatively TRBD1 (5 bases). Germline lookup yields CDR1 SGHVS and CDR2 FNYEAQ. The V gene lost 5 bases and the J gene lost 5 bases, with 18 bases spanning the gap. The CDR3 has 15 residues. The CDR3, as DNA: TGTGCCAGCAGCCCCATTCGGACCTCAGGGGAGACCCAGTACTTC. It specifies CASSPIRTSGETQYF.

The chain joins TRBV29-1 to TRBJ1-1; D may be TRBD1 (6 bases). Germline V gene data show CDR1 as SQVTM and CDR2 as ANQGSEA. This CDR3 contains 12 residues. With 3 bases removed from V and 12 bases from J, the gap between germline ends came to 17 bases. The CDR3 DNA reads TGCAGCGTTGAGGGAGGGGCCAGGGGTACTTTCTTT. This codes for CSVEGGARGTFF.

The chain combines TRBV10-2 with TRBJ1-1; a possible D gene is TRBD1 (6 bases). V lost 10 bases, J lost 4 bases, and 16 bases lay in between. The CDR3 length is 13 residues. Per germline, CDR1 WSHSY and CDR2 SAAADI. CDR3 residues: CATSRGRGTEAFF. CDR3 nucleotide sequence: TGCGCCACCTCCAGGGGCAGAGGCACTGAAGCTTTCTTT.

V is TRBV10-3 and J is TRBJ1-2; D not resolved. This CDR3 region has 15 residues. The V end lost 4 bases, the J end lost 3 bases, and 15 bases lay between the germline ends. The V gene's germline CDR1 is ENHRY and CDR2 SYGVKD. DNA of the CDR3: TGTGCCATCAGTGGGGGTTCGGCAGACTACTATGGCTACACCTTC. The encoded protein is CAISGGSADYYGYTF.

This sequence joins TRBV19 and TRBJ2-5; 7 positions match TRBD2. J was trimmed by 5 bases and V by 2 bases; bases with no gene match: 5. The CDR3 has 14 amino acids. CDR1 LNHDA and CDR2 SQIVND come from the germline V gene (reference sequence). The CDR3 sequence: CASSIQAGTETQYF. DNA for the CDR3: TGTGCCAGTAGTATACAAGCGGGGACTGAGACCCAGTACTTC.

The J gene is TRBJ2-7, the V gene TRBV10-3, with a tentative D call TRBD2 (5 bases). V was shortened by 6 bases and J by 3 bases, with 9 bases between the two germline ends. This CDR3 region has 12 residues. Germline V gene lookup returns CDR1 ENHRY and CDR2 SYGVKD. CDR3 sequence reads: CAIRRENYEQYF. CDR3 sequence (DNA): TGTGCCATCAGGAGGGAGAACTACGAGCAGTACTTC.

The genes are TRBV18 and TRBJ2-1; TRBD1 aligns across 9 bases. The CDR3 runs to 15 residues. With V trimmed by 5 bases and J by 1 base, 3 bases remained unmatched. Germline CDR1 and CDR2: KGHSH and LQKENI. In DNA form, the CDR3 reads TGTGCCAGCTCAAGGGACAGGGCGTCCTACAATGAGCAGTTCTTC. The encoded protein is CASSRDRASYNEQFF.

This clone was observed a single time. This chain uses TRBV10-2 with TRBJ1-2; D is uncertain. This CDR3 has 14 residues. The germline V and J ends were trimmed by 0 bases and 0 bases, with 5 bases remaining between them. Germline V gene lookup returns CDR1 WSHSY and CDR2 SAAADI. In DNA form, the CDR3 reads TGCGCCAGCAGTGAGTCTAACCCTAACTATGGCTACACCTTC. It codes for CASSESNPNYGYTF.

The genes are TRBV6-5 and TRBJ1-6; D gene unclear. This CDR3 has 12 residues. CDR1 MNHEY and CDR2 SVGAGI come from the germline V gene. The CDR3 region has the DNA TGTGCTGAGCAGTCTGATAATTCACCCCTCCACTTT. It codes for CAEQSDNSPLHF.

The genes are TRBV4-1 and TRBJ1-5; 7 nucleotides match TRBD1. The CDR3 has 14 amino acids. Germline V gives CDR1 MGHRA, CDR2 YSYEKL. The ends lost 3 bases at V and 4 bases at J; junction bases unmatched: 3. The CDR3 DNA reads TGCGCCAGCAGCCAGGGACAGAGAAATCAGCCCCAGCATTTT. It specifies CASSQGQRNQPQHF.

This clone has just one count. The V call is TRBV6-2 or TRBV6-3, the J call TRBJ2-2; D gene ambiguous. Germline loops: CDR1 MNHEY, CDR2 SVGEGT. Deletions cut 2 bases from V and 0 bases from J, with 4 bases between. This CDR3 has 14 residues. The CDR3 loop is CASSYDANTGELFF. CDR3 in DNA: TGTGCCAGCAGTTACGACGCGAACACCGGGGAGCTGTTTTTT.

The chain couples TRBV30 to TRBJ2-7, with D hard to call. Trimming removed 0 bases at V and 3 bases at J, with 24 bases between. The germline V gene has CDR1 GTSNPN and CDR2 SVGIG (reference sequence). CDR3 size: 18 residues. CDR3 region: CAWSVGFEGIKKNYEQYF. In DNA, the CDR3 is TGTGCCTGGAGTGTAGGGTTCGAAGGGATCAAGAAAAACTACGAGCAGTACTTC.

DNA of the CDR3: TGTGCCAGCACTAGGGGACAGGGGAGTGATCAGCCCCAGCATTTT. This codes for CASTRGQGSDQPQHF. The chain carries TRBV6-5 and TRBJ1-5, with TRBD1 matching 10 bases. Germline V gives CDR1 MNHEY, CDR2 SVGAGI. CDR3 length equals 15 residues. V shed 7 bases and J 5 bases; nucleotides not matched to a gene: 8.

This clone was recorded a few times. CDR3 coding DNA: TGTGCCAGCAGTTTGGGCAGGGCCTATGGCTACACCTTC. Its protein is CASSLGRAYGYTF. The V gene is TRBV12-3 or TRBV12-4, the J gene TRBJ1-2, with D possibly being TRBD1 (5 bases). V was pared by 3 bases and J by 4 bases, with 9 bases between. The CDR3 is made up of 13 amino acids.

The CDR3, as DNA: TGTGCCAGTAGTCCTCGGACAGGGCGGGTGACTGAAGCTTTCTTT. Translating gives CASSPRTGRVTEAFF. The chain links TRBV19 to TRBJ1-1; 8 bases line up with TRBD1. Germline V gene lookup returns CDR1 LNHDA and CDR2 SQIVND (reference sequence). The V and J ends lost 5 bases and 5 bases, in that order; junction bases with no gene match: 10. This CDR3 is built from 15 residues.